The T cell receptor beta chain described here comes from a study of blood T cells in healthy people across ages. Regarding this clonotype: Its target is unknown.

Sample-barcoded 5' priming and a J-beta primer mix drove a second PCR of roughly 6 to 12 cycles. Via MiXCR, TCRdb re-called the 5' RACE reads, giving one row per CDR3 protein. This sample has about 720,000 distinct CDR3 sequences, with 22% found just once. Study-wide results and caveats: Diversity was higher, and naive CD4+ cells more numerous, in long-lived donors than in aged donors. A conclusive naive versus antigen-experienced comparison was prevented by the unsorted PBMCs.

Germline V gene sequence: CDR1 SGHAT, CDR2 FQNNGV. Trimming pared 5 bases from V and 4 bases from J, leaving 16 bases between. The CDR3 length is 15 residues. The sequence was collected from a man in his sixties or seventies in good health. Sequenced material: blood. The gene calls are TRBV11-2 and TRBJ2-3; D is undetermined. CDR3 protein: CASSPGSSNSDTQYF. CDR3 coding DNA: TGTGCCAGCAGCCCCGGAAGTTCGAATTCAGATACGCAGTATTTT. The full variable domain, in which reference TRBV11-2 and TRBJ2-3 provide the parts outside the CDR3, is EAGVAQSPRYKIIEKRQSVAFWCNPISGHATLYWYQQILGQGPKLLIQFQNNGVVDDSQLPKDRFSAERLKGVDSTLKIQPAKLEDSAVYLCASSPGSSNSDTQYFGPGTRLTVL.